This TCR beta chain was identified during a study of T-cell reconstitution after alpha-beta-depleted transplantation in children. The CDR3 sequence is 15 residues long. Trimming pared 2 bases from V and 7 bases from J, leaving 17 bases between. This clonotype was recorded at least ten times. For TCRbeta, the library was prepared with unique molecular identifiers. TCRdb independently ran MiXCR on the PCR reads; one entry per CDR3 protein. The sample shows a few hundred thousand distinct CDR3 sequences, under 15% of them seen only once. This TCR was recovered from a human donor who donated a stem cell graft to a child with combined immunodeficiency. This chain links TRBV12-3 or TRBV12-4 with TRBJ1-2, with D maybe TRBD1 (5 bases). This specimen consisted of PBMCs from the stem cell graft donor, obtained from the stem cell graft. The CDR3 coding sequence is TGTGCCAGCAGTTTATCGCCGGAGGGGAGAGGTGGCTACACCTTC. Residues: CASSLSPEGRGGYTF.